This TCR beta chain is drawn from a study of tumor-infiltrating lymphocytes in primary liver carcinoma. The study, taken as a whole, reports: Detection in all five tumor regions applied to only about 7-25% of top clones.

The V gene's germline CDR1 is SGHRS and CDR2 YFSETQ. This CDR3 is 14 amino acids long. Researchers generated TCR beta cDNA from 500 to 600 ng of total RNA, relying on a constant-region primer. Libraries of TCR beta came from three nested multiplex PCR rounds with slightly modified ARM-PCR. Use of TRBV1-TRBV30 forward primers with a C-beta reverse primer characterized the first two PCR rounds, which lasted about 10 cycles each. TCRdb re-derived calls from the multiplex PCR reads in MiXCR, one entry per CDR3 protein. The table shows some 120,000 distinct CDR3 sequences, with around 64% occurring only once. This clonotype was seen just once. Antigen: not known. This may be a read error: a much more frequent sequence differs by one nucleotide. Both RNA and DNA were isolated together from 20-30 mg of bulk tissue that had not been sorted. Five separate regions per tumor were sampled.

The receptor was isolated from a woman aged 60-75 years with primary liver carcinoma and hepatitis B virus infection. The sequenced sample was liver tumor tissue from sampling region 3. The subset: tumor region T3, left-lateral pole. J is TRBJ2-1 and V is TRBV5-1; TRBD1 matches at 9 bases. The CDR3 bases are TGCACCAGCAGCGGTGGGACAGGGTTATCTGAGCAGTTCTTC. Translated: CTSSGGTGLSEQFF.